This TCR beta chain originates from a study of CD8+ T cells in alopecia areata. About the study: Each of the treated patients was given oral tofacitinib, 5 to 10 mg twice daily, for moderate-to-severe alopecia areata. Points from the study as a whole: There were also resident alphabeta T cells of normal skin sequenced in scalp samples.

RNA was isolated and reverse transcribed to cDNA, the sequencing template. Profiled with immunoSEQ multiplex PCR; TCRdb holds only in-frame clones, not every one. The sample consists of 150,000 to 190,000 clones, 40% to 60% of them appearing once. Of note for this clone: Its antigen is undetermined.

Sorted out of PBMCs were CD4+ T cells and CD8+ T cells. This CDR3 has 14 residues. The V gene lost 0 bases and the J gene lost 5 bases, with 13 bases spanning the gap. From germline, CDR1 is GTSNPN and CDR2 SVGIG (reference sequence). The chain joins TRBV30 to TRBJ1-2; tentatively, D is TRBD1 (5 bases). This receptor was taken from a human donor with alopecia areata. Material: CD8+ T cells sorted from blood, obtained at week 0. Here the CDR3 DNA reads TGTGCCTGGAGTGTAGGGGCAGCCGGATATGGCTACACCTTC. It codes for CAWSVGAAGYGYTF. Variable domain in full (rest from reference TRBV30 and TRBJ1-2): SQTIHQWPATLVQPVGSPLSLECTVEGTSNPNLYWYRQAAGRGLQLLFYSVGIGQISSEVPQNLSASRPQDRQFILSSKKLLLSDSGFYLCAWSVGAAGYGYTFGSGTRLTVV.